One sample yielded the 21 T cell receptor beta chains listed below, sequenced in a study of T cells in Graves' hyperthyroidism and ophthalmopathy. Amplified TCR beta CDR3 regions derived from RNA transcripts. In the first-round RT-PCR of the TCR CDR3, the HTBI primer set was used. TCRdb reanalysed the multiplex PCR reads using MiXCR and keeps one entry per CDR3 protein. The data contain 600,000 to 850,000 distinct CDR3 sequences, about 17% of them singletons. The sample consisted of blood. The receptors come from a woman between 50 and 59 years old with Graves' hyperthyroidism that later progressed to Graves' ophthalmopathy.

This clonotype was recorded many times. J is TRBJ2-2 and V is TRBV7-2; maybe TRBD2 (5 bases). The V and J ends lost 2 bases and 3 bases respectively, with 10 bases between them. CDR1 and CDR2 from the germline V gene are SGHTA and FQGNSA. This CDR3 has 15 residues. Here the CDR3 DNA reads TGTGCCAGCAGCTTAAGGCGGGCTGACACCGGGGAGCTGTTTTTT. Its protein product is CASSLRRADTGELFF.

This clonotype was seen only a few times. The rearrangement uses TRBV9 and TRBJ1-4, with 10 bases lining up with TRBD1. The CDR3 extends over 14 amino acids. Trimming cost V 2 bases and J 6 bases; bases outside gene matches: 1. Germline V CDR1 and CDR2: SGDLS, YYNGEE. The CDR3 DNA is TGTGCCAGCAGCGTGACAGGGGGCTATGAAAAACTGTTTTTT. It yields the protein CASSVTGGYEKLFF.

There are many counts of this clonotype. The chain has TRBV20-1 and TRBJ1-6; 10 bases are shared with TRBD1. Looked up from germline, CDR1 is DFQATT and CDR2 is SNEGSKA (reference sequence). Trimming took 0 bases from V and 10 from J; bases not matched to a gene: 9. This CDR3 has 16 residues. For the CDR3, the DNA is TGCAGTGCTAGAGATCGGGACAGGGGTGATGGGTCACCCCTCCACTTT. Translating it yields CSARDRDRGDGSPLHF.

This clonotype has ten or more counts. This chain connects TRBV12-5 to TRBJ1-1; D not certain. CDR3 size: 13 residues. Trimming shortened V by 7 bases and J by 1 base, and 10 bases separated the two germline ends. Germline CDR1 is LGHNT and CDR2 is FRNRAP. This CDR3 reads CASDTLQNTEAFF. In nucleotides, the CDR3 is TGTGCTAGTGACACACTCCAGAACACTGAAGCTTTCTTT. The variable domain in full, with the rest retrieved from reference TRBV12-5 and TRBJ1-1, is DARVTQTPRHKVTEMGQEVTMRCQPILGHNTVFWYRQTMMQGLELLAYFRNRAPLDDSGMPKDRFSAEMPDATLATLKIQPSEPRDSAVYFCASDTLQNTEAFFGQGTRLTVV.

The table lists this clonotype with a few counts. The chain's CDR3 is CASSIGRGATEAFF. DNA for the CDR3: TGTGCCAGTAGTATCGGTCGAGGGGCAACTGAAGCTTTCTTT. The rearrangement uses TRBV19 and TRBJ1-1; possibly TRBD1 for D (5 bases). The V and J ends lost 3 bases and 5 bases respectively, with 13 bases between them. There are 14 residues in the CDR3. Germline V gene data show CDR1 as LNHDA and CDR2 as SQIVND (reference sequence).

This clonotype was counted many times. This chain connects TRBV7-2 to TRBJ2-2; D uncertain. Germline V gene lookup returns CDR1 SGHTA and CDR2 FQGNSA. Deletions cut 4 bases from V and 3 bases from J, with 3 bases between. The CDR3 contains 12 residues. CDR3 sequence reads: CASSWDTGELFF. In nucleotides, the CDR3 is TGTGCCAGCAGCTGGGACACCGGGGAGCTGTTTTTT.

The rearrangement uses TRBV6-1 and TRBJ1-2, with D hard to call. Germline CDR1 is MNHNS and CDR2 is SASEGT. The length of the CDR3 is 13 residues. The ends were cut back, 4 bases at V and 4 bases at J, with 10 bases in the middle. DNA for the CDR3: TGTGCCAGCAGTGCCGAGGTGGGCTATGGCTACACCTTC. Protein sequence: CASSAEVGYGYTF.

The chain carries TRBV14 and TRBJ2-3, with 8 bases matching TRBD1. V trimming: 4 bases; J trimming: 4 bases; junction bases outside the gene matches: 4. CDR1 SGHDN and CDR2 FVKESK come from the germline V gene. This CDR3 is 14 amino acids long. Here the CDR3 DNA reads TGTGCCAGCAGCCCCCAGACAGGGGCAGATACGCAGTATTTT. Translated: CASSPQTGADTQYF.

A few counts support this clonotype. The CDR3 reads CASILYSNQPQHF. For the CDR3, the DNA is TGTGCCAGCATTCTCTATAGCAATCAGCCCCAGCATTTT. The chain carries TRBV2 and TRBJ1-5; D uncertain. The CDR3 length is 13 residues. Trimming stripped 7 bases from V and 0 bases from J, with 7 bases between. CDR1 and CDR2 (germline): SNHLY, FYNNEI.

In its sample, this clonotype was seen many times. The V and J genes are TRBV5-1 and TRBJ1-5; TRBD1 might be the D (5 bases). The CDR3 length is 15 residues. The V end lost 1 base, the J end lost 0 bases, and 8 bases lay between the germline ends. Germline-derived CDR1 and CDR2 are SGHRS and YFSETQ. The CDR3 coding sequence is TGCGCCAGCAGCTTGTTAGGGGTTAGCAATCAGCCCCAGCATTTT. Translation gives CASSLLGVSNQPQHF.

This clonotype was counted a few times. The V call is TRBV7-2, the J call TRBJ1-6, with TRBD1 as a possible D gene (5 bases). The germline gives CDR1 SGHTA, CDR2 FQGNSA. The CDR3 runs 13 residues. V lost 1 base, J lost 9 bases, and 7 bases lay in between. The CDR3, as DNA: TGTGCCAGCAGCTTAGAGGACATTTCACCCCTCCACTTT. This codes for CASSLEDISPLHF. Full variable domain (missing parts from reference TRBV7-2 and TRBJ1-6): GAGVSQSPSNKVTEKGKDVELRCDPISGHTALYWYRQSLGQGLEFLIYFQGNSAPDKSGLPSDRFSAERTGGSVSTLTIQRTQQEDSAVYLCASSLEDISPLHFGNGTRLTVT.

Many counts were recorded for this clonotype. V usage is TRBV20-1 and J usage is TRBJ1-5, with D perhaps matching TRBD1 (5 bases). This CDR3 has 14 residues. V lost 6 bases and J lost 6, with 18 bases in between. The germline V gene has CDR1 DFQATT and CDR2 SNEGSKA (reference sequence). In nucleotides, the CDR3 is TGCAGTGCGGACCCCTGGGGCTCCGGTCAGCCCCAGCATTTT. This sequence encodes CSADPWGSGQPQHF.

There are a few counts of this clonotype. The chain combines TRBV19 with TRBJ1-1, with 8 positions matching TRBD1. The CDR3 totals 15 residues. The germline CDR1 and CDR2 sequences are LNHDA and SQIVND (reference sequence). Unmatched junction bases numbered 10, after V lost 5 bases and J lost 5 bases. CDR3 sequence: CASSFEDRVGTEAFF. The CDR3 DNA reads TGTGCCAGTAGTTTTGAGGACAGGGTCGGGACTGAAGCTTTCTTT.

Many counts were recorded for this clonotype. CDR3 region: CASSLGTNEETQYF. In nucleotides, the CDR3 is TGTGCCAGCAGTCTCGGGACTAACGAAGAGACCCAGTACTTC. The rearrangement joins TRBV6-2 or TRBV6-3 to TRBJ2-5; 7 bases are a match to TRBD2. CDR1 MNHEY and CDR2 SVGEGT come from the germline V gene. Trimming at V came to 5 bases and at J to 3 bases, leaving 6 bases not matched to a gene. The CDR3 contains 14 residues.

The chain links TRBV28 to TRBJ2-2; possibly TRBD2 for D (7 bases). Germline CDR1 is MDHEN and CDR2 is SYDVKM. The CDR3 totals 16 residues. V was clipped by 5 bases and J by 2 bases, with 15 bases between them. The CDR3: CASSGTAGANTGELFF. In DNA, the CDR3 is TGTGCCAGCAGTGGTACTGCGGGGGCCAACACCGGGGAGCTGTTTTTT.

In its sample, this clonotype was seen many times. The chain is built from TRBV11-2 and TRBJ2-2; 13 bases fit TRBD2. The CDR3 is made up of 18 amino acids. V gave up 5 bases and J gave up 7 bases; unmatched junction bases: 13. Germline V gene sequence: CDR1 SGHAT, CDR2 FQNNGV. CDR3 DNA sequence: TGTGCCAGCAGCCCCACCCGGGGACTAGCGGGGCGTGGCGGGGAGCTGTTTTTT. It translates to CASSPTRGLAGRGGELFF.

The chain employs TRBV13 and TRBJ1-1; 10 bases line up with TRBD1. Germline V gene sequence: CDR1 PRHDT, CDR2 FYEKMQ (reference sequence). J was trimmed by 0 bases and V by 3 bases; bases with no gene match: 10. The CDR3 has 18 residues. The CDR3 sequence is CASSFGGTGAPLNTEAFF. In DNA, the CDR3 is TGTGCCAGCAGCTTTGGAGGGACAGGGGCCCCCTTGAACACTGAAGCTTTCTTT.

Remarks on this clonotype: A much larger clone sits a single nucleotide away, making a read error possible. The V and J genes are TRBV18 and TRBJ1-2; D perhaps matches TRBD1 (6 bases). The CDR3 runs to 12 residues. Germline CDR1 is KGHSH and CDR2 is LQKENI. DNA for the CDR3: TGTGCCAGCTCCCGACAAGACGGGGGCTACGCCTTC. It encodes CASSRQDGGYAF.

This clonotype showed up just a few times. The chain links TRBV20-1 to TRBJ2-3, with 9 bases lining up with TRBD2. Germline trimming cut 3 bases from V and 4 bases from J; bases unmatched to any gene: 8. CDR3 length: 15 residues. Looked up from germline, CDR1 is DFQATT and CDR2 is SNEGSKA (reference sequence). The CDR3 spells CSASSLAGSSDTQYF. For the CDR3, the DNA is TGCAGTGCTAGTTCGCTAGCGGGGAGTTCAGATACGCAGTATTTT.

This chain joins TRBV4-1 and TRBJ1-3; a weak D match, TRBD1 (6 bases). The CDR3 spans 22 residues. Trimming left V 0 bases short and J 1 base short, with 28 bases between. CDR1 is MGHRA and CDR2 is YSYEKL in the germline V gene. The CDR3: CASSQETTTGWIPGGSGNTIYF. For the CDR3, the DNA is TGCGCCAGCAGCCAAGAGACGACGACAGGTTGGATCCCGGGCGGTTCTGGAAACACCATATATTTT.

The DNA of the CDR3 is TGCAGCGCCCGGGACAGAGATGAAAAACTGTTTTTT. This encodes CSARDRDEKLFF. The chain has TRBV29-1 and TRBJ1-4, with 7 nucleotides matching TRBD1. The CDR3 consists of 12 residues. J gave up 6 bases and V 7 bases, and 5 bases lay outside the gene matches. Germline CDR1 reads SQVTM; CDR2 reads ANQGSEA.